Described below is a single T cell receptor beta chain sequence and its context. This CDR3 region has 18 residues. J lost 0 bases, V lost 4 bases, and 12 bases had no gene match. Germline V gives CDR1 SGHKS, CDR2 YYEKEE (reference sequence). This entry is derived from a study of blood T cell repertoires in COVID-19. Some clones are missing from TCRdb's copy, which holds only in-frame ones; the method was immunoSEQ multiplex PCR. The repertoire has around 300,000 clones, 70% to 90% of them found once; the top ten carry 1.5% to 2%. The source of this sequence is a woman in her 30s with COVID-19, enrolled during active disease. Sequenced material: peripheral blood. V and J are TRBV5-5 and TRBJ1-4, with 7 bases fitting TRBD1. In DNA, the CDR3 is TGTGCCAGCAGCGCGCTACCGGGACAGAAAGCAACTAATGAAAAACTGTTTTTT. Protein sequence: CASSALPGQKATNEKLFF.